This T cell receptor (beta chain) originates from a study of patients and donors after allogeneic stem cell transplantation. The ends were cut back, 2 bases at V and 3 bases at J, with 11 bases in the middle. This CDR3 is 14 amino acids long. TCRdb ran MiXCR on the RT-PCR reads and lists one entry per CDR3 protein. Of 400,000 to 450,000 distinct CDR3 sequences in the sample, 16% were seen once. This sequence joins TRBV12-3 or TRBV12-4 and TRBJ2-7; D remains ambiguous. This receptor was identified in a human donor who was either an allogeneic HSCT recipient or a stem cell or donor lymphocyte infusion donor (not recorded which). It is not recorded whose cells these are; they may come from a transplant donor. The specimen sequenced was blood, either unsorted or a sorted T cell fraction (not recorded which). The chain's CDR3 is CASSLLTNFYEQYF. The CDR3 DNA follows: TGTGCCAGCAGTTTATTAACTAACTTCTACGAGCAGTACTTC.